This section outlines one T cell receptor (beta chain) sequence together with its context. V shed 5 bases and J 4 bases; nucleotides not matched to a gene: 10. Per the germline V gene, CDR1 is SGHVS and CDR2 is FQNEAQ. The CDR3 contains 15 residues. This record comes from a study of blood T cell repertoires in COVID-19. For the study at large: Collection of acute and convalescent COVID-19 samples took place in the United States, Italy and Spain.

Seattle cases were enrolled at active infection and followed longitudinally. Original methodology: Amplification of reference gene primers was used by the study to estimate nucleated cell counts. The table came from immunoSEQ multiplex PCR; TCRdb's copy has only in-frame clones and leaves some out. The V and J calls and the clone size are those of that table, but D and trimming were determined from the DNA. The sample carries about 180,000 clones, approximately 80% recorded once. The chain is built from TRBV7-8 and TRBJ1-2; 7 bases match TRBD1. The sequenced sample consisted of peripheral blood. This TCR came from a woman in her forties with COVID-19, enrolled during active disease. CDR3 region: CASSTTQGTVYGYTF. CDR3 coding DNA: TGTGCCAGCAGCACCACACAGGGGACCGTCTATGGCTACACCTTC.